This T cell receptor (beta chain) was identified during a study of cytomegalovirus exposure and HLA in healthy donors. At the level of the study: HLA-typed donors contributed around 85 million unique TCRs, which were held in an early data release.

The CDR3 is 15 residues long. From germline, CDR1 is SNHLY and CDR2 FYNNEI. V was shortened by 4 bases and J by 0 bases, with 9 bases between the two germline ends. This PCR relied on a set of 60 Vbeta primers and 13 Jbeta primers. Assay: immunoSEQ multiplex PCR; the TCRdb copy retains only in-frame clones and omits some. The sample shows under 150,000 clones, over 75% of them seen only once. This clone was seen only a few times. The V call is TRBV2, the J call TRBJ1-4, with TRBD1 as a possible D gene (6 bases). The sequence was obtained from a man aged 25-40 years in good health and CMV-seronegative. The sample consisted of PBMCs. For the CDR3, the DNA is TGTGCCAGCAGTGTTAGACAGGCAACTAATGAAAAACTGTTTTTT. It is translated as CASSVRQATNEKLFF.